This T cell receptor (beta chain) appears in the sequencing data of a study of blood T cells in healthy people across ages. There are many counts of this clonotype. The antigen is not known. Germline V gene lookup returns CDR1 LGHNA and CDR2 YNFKEQ. V lost 1 base to trimming and J lost 2 bases; unmatched junction nucleotides: 5. The CDR3 length is 16 residues. PCR was performed a second time for 7 to 11 cycles using a sample-barcoded 5' primer and a J-beta primer mix. Tags on each cDNA molecule came from a template-switch adaptor with 12 random nucleotides. TCRdb passed the 5' RACE reads through MiXCR, listing each CDR3 protein once. The sample has roughly 650,000 distinct CDR3 sequences, about 32% seen once. The study, taken as a whole, reports: Investigators treated diversity estimates from one million T cells as underestimates.

The sequencing input was blood. This sequence originates from a woman aged 80 or over in good health. This chain joins TRBV4-2 and TRBJ2-5; TRBD2 matches 9 bases. CDR3 residues: CASSQGQAGGQETQYF. For the CDR3, the DNA is TGTGCCAGCAGCCAAGGCCAAGCGGGGGGTCAAGAGACCCAGTACTTC.